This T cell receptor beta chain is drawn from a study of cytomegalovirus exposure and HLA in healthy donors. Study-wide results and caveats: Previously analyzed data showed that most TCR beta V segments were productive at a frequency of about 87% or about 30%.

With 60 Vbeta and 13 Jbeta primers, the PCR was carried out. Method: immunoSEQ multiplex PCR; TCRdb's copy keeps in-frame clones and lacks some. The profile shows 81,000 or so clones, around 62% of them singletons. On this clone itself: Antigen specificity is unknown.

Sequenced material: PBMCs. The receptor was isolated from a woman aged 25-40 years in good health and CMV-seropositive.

Here the CDR3 DNA reads TGTGCCAGCAGCTTGGATCTTATCTATGGCTACACCTTC. This gives the protein CASSLDLIYGYTF. The chain recombines TRBV5-4 with TRBJ1-2; D is uncertain. The CDR3 consists of 13 residues. V was pared by 0 bases and J by 4 bases, with 7 bases between. In germline, CDR1 is SGHNT, CDR2 YYREEE (reference sequence).